This T cell receptor (beta chain) stems from a study of blood T cell repertoires in COVID-19. Profiled with immunoSEQ multiplex PCR; TCRdb holds only in-frame clones, not every one. The sample holds roughly 100,000 clones, 87% seen once. This clonotype originated in a man aged 45-65 years with active COVID-19. Sequencing was performed on peripheral blood.

The chain's CDR3 is CARSLAGEGSWETQYF. The DNA for the CDR3 is TGTGCCAGAAGCTTAGCCGGGGAGGGCTCGTGGGAGACCCAGTACTTC. This rearrangement joins TRBV7-5 to TRBJ2-5; no check of the table's D call, TRBD2, against the DNA was made. TRBV7-5 has pseudogene status. The CDR3 spans 16 residues.